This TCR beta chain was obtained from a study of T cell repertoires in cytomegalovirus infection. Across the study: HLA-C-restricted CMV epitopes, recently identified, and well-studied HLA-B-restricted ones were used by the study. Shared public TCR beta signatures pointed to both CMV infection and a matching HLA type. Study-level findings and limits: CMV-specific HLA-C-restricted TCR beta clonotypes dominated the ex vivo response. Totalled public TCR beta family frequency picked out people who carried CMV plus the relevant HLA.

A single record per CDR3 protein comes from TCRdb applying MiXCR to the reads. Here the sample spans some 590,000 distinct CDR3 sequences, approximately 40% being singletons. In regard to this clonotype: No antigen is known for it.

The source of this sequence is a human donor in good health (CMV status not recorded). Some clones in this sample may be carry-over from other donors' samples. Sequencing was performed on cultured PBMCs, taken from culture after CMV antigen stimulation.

CDR3 DNA: TGTGCCAGCAGCCGAGGGACCCTTGAAGCTTTCTTT. This translates into CASSRGTLEAFF. The chain links TRBV3-1 to TRBJ1-1, with a weak D call TRBD1 (5 bases). Trimming pared 4 bases from V and 7 bases from J, leaving 10 bases between. The CDR3 is made up of 12 amino acids. The germline V gene has CDR1 LGHDT and CDR2 YNNKEL (reference sequence). The full variable domain, completed using reference TRBV3-1 and TRBJ1-1, is DTAVSQTPKYLVTQMGNDKSIKCEQNLGHDTMYWYKQDSKKFLKIMFSYNNKELIINETVPNRFSPKSPDKAHLNLHINSLELGDSAVYFCASSRGTLEAFFGQGTRLTVV.